A selection of T cell receptor beta chains follows, all from one sample in a study of blood T cell repertoires in COVID-19. Profiled with immunoSEQ multiplex PCR; TCRdb holds only in-frame clones, not every one. Of about 26,000 clones detected, around 89% appear once; the ten largest clones hold around 11%. The material sequenced was peripheral blood. The receptors were gathered from a man between 65 and 85 years old with acute or convalescent COVID-19. Each CDR3 is given with its conserved first and last residue. The D gene is left open where the match is weak. Rows give clone size only sometimes, using once, few, many, or a class for an expanded clone.

J	V	size	D	CDR3	DNA
TRBJ2-1	TRBV11-2	-	-	CASSLVWDFSVHEQFF	TGTGCCAGCAGCTTAGTGTGGGACTTCTCGGTGCATGAGCAGTTCTTC
TRBJ2-2	TRBV6-5	once	-	CASISGNNLTGELFF	TGTGCCAGCATCTCAGGGAACAACCTCACCGGGGAGCTGTTTTTT
TRBJ2-1	TRBV6-5	-	TRBD1	CASRGQGRDEQFF	TGTGCCAGCAGGGGACAGGGTCGCGATGAGCAGTTCTTC
TRBJ2-7	TRBV7-2	-	-	CASSPPGRGSHEQYF	TGTGCCAGCAGCCCCCCCGGTAGGGGCTCCCACGAGCAGTACTTC
TRBJ1-3	TRBV6-5	-	-	CASSPPGEGNTIYF	TGTGCCAGCAGTCCCCCAGGGGAAGGAAACACCATATATTTT
TRBJ1-1	TRBV21-1	-	-	CASSKYQGHLKDTEAFF	TGTGCCAGCAGCAAATATCAAGGACACCTAAAGGACACTGAAGCTTTCTTT
TRBJ2-7	TRBV12-3/TRBV12-4	-	-	CASSPEVRDRHF	TGTGCCAGCAGCCCGGAAGTGCGAGACAGGCACTTC
TRBJ1-1	TRBV7-8	-	TRBD1	CASSHQGVDTEAFF	TGTGCCAGCAGCCATCAGGGGGTTGACACTGAAGCTTTCTTT
TRBJ2-7	TRBV3-1/TRBV3-2	-	TRBD2	CASSLRAGYEQYF	TGTGCCAGCAGCCTGAGAGCGGGGTACGAGCAGTACTTC
TRBJ1-2	TRBV19	once	TRBD1	CASSATGTGLFAGYTF	TGTGCCAGTAGTGCGACCGGGACAGGGTTGTTCGCTGGCTACACCTTC
TRBJ1-2	TRBV6-5	-	-	CPPGDVGYTF	TGTCCCCCCGGAGATGTTGGCTACACCTTC
TRBJ2-1	TRBV7-9	-	-	CASSLASGSNEQFF	TGTGCCAGCAGCTTAGCGTCCGGGAGCAATGAGCAGTTCTTC
TRBJ2-5	TRBV7-9	-	TRBD1	CASSQGQGEETQYF	TGTGCCAGCAGCCAAGGACAGGGGGAAGAGACCCAGTACTTC
TRBJ2-3	TRBV2	-	TRBD2	CASKLAGGTDTQYF	TGTGCCAGCAAACTAGCGGGAGGAACAGATACGCAGTATTTT
TRBJ2-5	TRBV11-2	-	-	CASSLVRTPLGETQYF	TGTGCCAGCAGCTTAGTCCGGACACCCCTAGGAGAGACCCAGTACTTC
TRBJ2-5	TRBV9	-	TRBD2	CATRGGGGPQETQYF	TGTGCCACCCGCGGCGGGGGGGGGCCCCAAGAGACCCAGTACTTC
TRBJ2-5	TRBV19	-	TRBD1	CASGQGAGETQYF	TGTGCCAGCGGGCAGGGGGCGGGAGAGACCCAGTACTTC
TRBJ2-6	TRBV19	once	TRBD1	CASRETGGLGANVLTF	TGTGCCAGTAGGGAGACAGGGGGCCTGGGGGCCAACGTCCTGACTTTC
TRBJ1-6	TRBV3-1/TRBV3-2	-	-	CASSQDFRGSGSPLHF	TGTGCCAGCAGCCAAGATTTTAGAGGGTCGGGTTCACCCCTCCACTTT
TRBJ1-5	TRBV19	-	-	CASSKQGSQPQHF	TGTGCCAGTAGTAAGCAGGGGTCTCAGCCCCAGCATTTT
TRBJ2-3	TRBV7-8	-	-	CASSRASGSTDTQYF	TGTGCCAGCAGCCGAGCGAGCGGGAGCACAGATACGCAGTATTTT
TRBJ2-5	TRBV9	-	TRBD2	CASSVTSAHQETQYF	TGTGCCAGCAGCGTGACTAGCGCCCACCAAGAGACCCAGTACTTC
TRBJ2-5	TRBV6-2/TRBV6-3	once	TRBD2	CASSHARGLAGGIQETQYF	TGTGCCAGCAGTCACGCGAGGGGACTAGCGGGAGGGATCCAAGAGACCCAGTACTTC
TRBJ1-6	TRBV5-5	-	TRBD1	CASRSLGTANSPLHF	TGTGCCAGCAGGTCGCTCGGGACAGCTAATTCACCCCTCCACTTT
TRBJ1-4	TRBV5-1	-	TRBD1	CASSVGDRGREKLFF	TGCGCCAGCAGCGTGGGGGACAGGGGAAGAGAAAAACTGTTTTTT
TRBJ2-7	TRBV5-1	-	TRBD2	CASSASGSAGEQYF	TGCGCCAGCAGCGCTAGCGGGAGCGCCGGCGAGCAGTACTTC
TRBJ1-1	TRBV5-1	-	-	CASSYERVIDTEAFF	TGCGCCAGCAGCTATGAACGGGTAATTGACACTGAAGCTTTCTTT
TRBJ2-5	TRBV23-1	once	-	CASSQVGVQETQYF	TGCGCCAGCAGCCAAGTCGGGGTCCAAGAGACCCAGTACTTC
TRBJ2-7	TRBV14	-	TRBD1	CASSPIQTGNPLF	TGTGCCAGCAGCCCTATCCAGACAGGGAACCCCCTCTTC
TRBJ1-2	TRBV7-2	-	TRBD1	CASSQGTGLNYGYTF	TGTGCCAGCAGCCAAGGGACAGGGCTTAACTATGGCTACACCTTC
TRBJ1-2	TRBV7-9	once	-	CASSLEDSIAYGYTF	TGTGCCAGCAGCTTAGAAGACAGTATCGCTTATGGCTACACCTTC
TRBJ1-2	TRBV19	-	-	CASSIGGSHGRAYGYTF	TGTGCCAGTAGTATCGGAGGGAGCCATGGCAGGGCCTATGGCTACACCTTC
TRBJ1-6	TRBV6-5	-	TRBD1	CASGRQGESPLHF	TGTGCCAGCGGGAGACAGGGAGAATCACCCCTCCACTTT
TRBJ1-3	TRBV7-2	-	-	CASSLSVLSGNTIYF	TGTGCCAGCAGCTTATCGGTGCTCTCTGGAAACACCATATATTTT
TRBJ2-6	TRBV9	-	-	CASSSGFSGANVLTF	TGTGCCAGCTCTTCAGGGTTCTCTGGGGCCAACGTCCTGACTTTC
TRBJ1-2	TRBV27	-	TRBD1	CASSLPTGGSYTF	TGTGCCAGCAGTTTACCGACAGGGGGCTCCTACACCTTC
TRBJ1-2	TRBV7-9	-	-	CASSPRGDSSNYGYTF	TGTGCCAGCAGCCCCCGCGGGGACTCGTCTAACTATGGCTACACCTTC
TRBJ1-3	TRBV28	-	-	CASRRPGASGNTIYF	TGTGCCAGCAGACGCCCTGGGGCTTCTGGAAACACCATATATTTT
TRBJ1-2	TRBV15	-	TRBD1	CATSRDPGTGGYGYTF	TGTGCCACCAGCAGAGATCCTGGGACAGGCGGCTATGGCTACACCTTC
TRBJ2-5	TRBV14	-	-	CASSQDNSITQETQYF	TGTGCCAGCAGCCAAGATAACTCTATTACTCAAGAGACCCAGTACTTC
TRBJ2-7	TRBV7-2	-	TRBD1	CASSWDRGYEQYF	TGTGCCAGCAGTTGGGACAGGGGCTACGAGCAGTACTTC
TRBJ1-4	TRBV12-5	-	-	CASGFQDRTNEKLFF	TGTGCTAGTGGTTTTCAGGACAGAACTAATGAAAAACTGTTTTTT
TRBJ2-7	TRBV11-2	-	TRBD2	CASSFDLAGGREQYF	TGTGCCAGCAGCTTCGATTTGGCGGGGGGTCGCGAGCAGTACTTC
TRBJ1-1	TRBV20-1	-	-	CSAREQEAFF	TGCAGTGCTAGAGAACAGGAAGCTTTCTTT
TRBJ2-5	TRBV9	-	-	CASSVGGVETQYF	TGTGCCAGCAGCGTAGGAGGAGTCGAGACCCAGTACTTC
TRBJ2-7	TRBV5-1	-	TRBD1	CASSLPTGVSYEQYF	TGCGCCAGCAGCTTGCCGACAGGGGTATCCTACGAGCAGTACTTC
TRBJ1-1	TRBV6-6	-	-	CASSYSLNSEAFF	TGTGCCAGCAGTTACTCTCTGAACAGTGAAGCTTTCTTT
TRBJ2-7	TRBV29-1	-	-	CSVGVSYEQYF	TGCAGCGTTGGAGTTTCCTACGAGCAGTACTTC
TRBJ2-7	TRBV7-2	-	TRBD2	CASSLDAGEINEQYF	TGTGCCAGCAGCTTAGATGCGGGAGAAATCAACGAGCAGTACTTC
TRBJ2-7	TRBV9	-	-	CASSVDGAGQSSYEQYF	TGTGCCAGCAGCGTCGATGGGGCGGGACAGAGCTCCTACGAGCAGTACTTC
TRBJ2-1	TRBV3-1/TRBV3-2	-	-	CASSLDQGNEQFF	TGTGCCAGCAGCCTGGACCAGGGCAATGAGCAGTTCTTC
TRBJ2-3	TRBV9	-	-	CASSPGQGDDTQYF	TGTGCCAGCAGCCCAGGTCAAGGGGATGATACGCAGTATTTT
TRBJ1-2	TRBV5-6	-	TRBD1	CASSLVTQGDGYTF	TGTGCCAGCAGCTTGGTGACACAGGGGGATGGCTACACCTTC
TRBJ2-7	TRBV12-2	-	-	CASRCSSGIDYEQYF	TGTGCAAGTCGCTGCAGTAGCGGGATCGACTACGAGCAGTACTTC
TRBJ1-5	TRBV7-2	-	-	CASSIVGGPEGQPQHF	TGTGCCAGCAGCATCGTCGGGGGACCTGAGGGTCAGCCCCAGCATTTT
TRBJ2-1	TRBV7-3	-	-	CASSFIHGDNEQFF	TGTGCCAGCAGCTTTATTCATGGAGACAATGAGCAGTTCTTC
TRBJ1-3	TRBV28	-	TRBD1	CASSLPSTGISGNTIYF	TGTGCCAGCAGTTTACCCTCGACAGGGATCTCTGGAAACACCATATATTTT
TRBJ2-5	TRBV7-9	-	-	CASSYRETIETQYF	TGTGCCAGCAGCTACAGGGAAACGATAGAGACCCAGTACTTC
TRBJ1-2	TRBV27	-	-	CASSPTGRDYGYTF	TGTGCCAGCAGTCCGACTGGGAGGGACTATGGCTACACCTTC
TRBJ1-2	TRBV19	-	TRBD1	CASTTGGGYNYGYTF	TGTGCCAGTACGACAGGGGGCGGTTATAACTATGGCTACACCTTC